This entry describes one TCR beta chain. Its specific antigen is unknown. There are no base qualities to consult, and no much larger clone falls within one base. According to the germline V gene, CDR1 reads SGDLS and CDR2 reads YYNGEE. There are 17 amino acids in the CDR3, from cysteine to phenylalanine inclusive. CDR3 DNA only is kept here, 51 bases in frame from base 1. V trim: 4 bases; J trim: 5 bases; unmatched bases: 15. TCRbeta CDR3 regions were amplified from genomic DNA using the immunoSEQ Assay, a bias-controlled multiplex PCR. Per the authors' processing: The number of nucleated cells in each sample was estimated from the amplification of reference gene primers within the assay. Sequence reads were collapsed and filtered to measure the absolute abundance of every unique TCRbeta CDR3 rearrangement. Productive Simpson clonality was computed per sample as the square root of Simpson's diversity index over productive rearrangements. This immuneACCESS table, as held by TCRdb, lists in-frame sequences with V and J called but not all clones. Of the missing ones, under half trace to an unresolved V gene in checked studies; the others have no known cause. The D gene and trimming were derived from the DNA, and the V and J assignments and clone size from that table. Counted in this sample were about 170,000 clones; around four fifths of them appeared once. The ten largest clones represent more than 7.5% of the sample.

Another Seattle source contributed samples from volunteer blood donors who had recovered from COVID-19. Whole blood was collected in K2EDTA tubes by collaborating institutions according to the institutions' own protocols. For TCRbeta analysis, collaborators shipped samples as frozen whole blood, isolated PBMCs, or DNA extracted from either of those sample types. The data stem from a study of blood T cell repertoires in COVID-19 (TCRdb year 2020). At the level of the whole study: Samples from collaborators originated in the United States, Italy and Spain and spanned both the acute and convalescent phases of COVID-19. Deeply sampled blood TCRbeta repertoires from subjects exposed to, actively infected with, or recovered from COVID-19 were included in the dataset. The repertoires were made available in a free public database intended to serve as a resource for research on the immune response to SARS-CoV-2. HLA class I and class II types, where available, came from metadata supplied by the sample provider rather than from assay-based typing. A de-identified subject ID, COVID-19 status, age in years and sex were almost always included in the sample metadata. Samples were obtained from the ongoing ImmuneRACE study (first 160 participants) and from about 1,300 subjects provided by 6 global collaborators. The prospective study material was composed of cDNA or gDNA derived from T cells, B-cell-depleted T cells, or PBMCs.

The investigation overall reported the following: The quantity of clinical and demographic metadata differed by source and by participant and was supplied without curation.

Specimen: peripheral blood. The V gene is TRBV9 and the J gene is TRBJ2-3, with 8 bases matching TRBD2. The TCR comes from a man aged 40-49 years who had recovered from COVID-19. The encoded CDR3 is CASSSPRLAHPEDTQYF. The DNA is TGTGCCAGCAGCTCTCCTCGACTAGCGCACCCAGAAGATACGCAGTATTTT.